The clone carrying this T cell receptor beta chain appeared once. Antigen specificity is unknown. TCRdb keeps only in-frame clones here, not all; method: immunoSEQ multiplex PCR. The sample has 150,000 to 200,000 clones, about 87% seen once. Germline trimming cut 7 bases from V and 7 bases from J; bases unmatched to any gene: 5. Germline V lookup: CDR1 MNHEY, CDR2 SVGAGI. This CDR3 contains 14 residues. This sample is part of a study of T cell responses to AZD1222 COVID-19 vaccine. General study findings and limits: Only a handful of AZD1222 recipients tested seropositive at baseline. Donors skewed white British and female; clonal diversity was possibly underestimated. An increase in Spike-specific TCR breadth and depth was observed after two AZD1222 doses. Along spike, vaccine-associated CD4 TCRs were found throughout, with dominance at 160-218 and 743-854.

The material was peripheral blood, obtained on day 0 of MenACWY control vaccination. The chain links TRBV6-5 to TRBJ1-6; 9 nucleotides agree with TRBD1. The sequence came from an adult in good health. CDR3 nucleotides: TGTGCCAGCACGACCGGGACAGGGAATTCACCCCTCCACTTT. It is translated as CASTTGTGNSPLHF.